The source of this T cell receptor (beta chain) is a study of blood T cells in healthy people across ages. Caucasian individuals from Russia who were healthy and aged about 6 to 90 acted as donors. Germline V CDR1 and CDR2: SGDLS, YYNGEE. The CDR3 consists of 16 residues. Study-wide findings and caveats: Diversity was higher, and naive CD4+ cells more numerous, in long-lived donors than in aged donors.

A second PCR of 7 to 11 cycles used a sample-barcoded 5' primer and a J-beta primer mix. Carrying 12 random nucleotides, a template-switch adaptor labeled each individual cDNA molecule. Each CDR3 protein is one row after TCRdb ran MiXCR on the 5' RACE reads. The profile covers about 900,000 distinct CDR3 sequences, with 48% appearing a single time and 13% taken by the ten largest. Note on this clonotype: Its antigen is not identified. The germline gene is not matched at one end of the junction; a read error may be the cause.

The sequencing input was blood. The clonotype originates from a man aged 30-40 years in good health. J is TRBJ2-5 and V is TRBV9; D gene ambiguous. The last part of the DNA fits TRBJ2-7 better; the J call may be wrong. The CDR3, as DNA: TGTGCCAGCAGCGTAGTTAACCCGACACGTTCCTGCGAGCAGTACTTC. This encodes CASSVVNPTRSCEQYF.